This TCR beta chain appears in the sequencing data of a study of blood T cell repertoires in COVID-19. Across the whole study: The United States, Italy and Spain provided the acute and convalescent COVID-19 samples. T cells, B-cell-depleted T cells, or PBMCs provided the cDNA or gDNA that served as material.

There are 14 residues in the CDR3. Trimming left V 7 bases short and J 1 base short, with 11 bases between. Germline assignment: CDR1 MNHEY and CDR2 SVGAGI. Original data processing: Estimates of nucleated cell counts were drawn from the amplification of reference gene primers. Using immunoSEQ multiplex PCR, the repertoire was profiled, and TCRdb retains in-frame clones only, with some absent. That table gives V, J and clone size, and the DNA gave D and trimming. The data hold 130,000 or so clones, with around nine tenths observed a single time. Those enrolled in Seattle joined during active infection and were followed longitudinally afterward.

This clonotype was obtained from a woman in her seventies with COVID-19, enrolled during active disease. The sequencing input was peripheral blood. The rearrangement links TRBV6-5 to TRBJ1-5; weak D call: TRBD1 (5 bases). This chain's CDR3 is CASNMGGSNQPQHF. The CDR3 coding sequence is TGTGCCAGCAACATGGGGGGGAGCAATCAGCCCCAGCATTTT.